This TCR beta chain was profiled in a study of T cell repertoires in cytomegalovirus infection. Study as a whole: The authors used CMV epitopes that were HLA-C-restricted (recently identified) and HLA-B-restricted (well studied). Public TCR beta signatures indicated both CMV infection and matching HLA type. General study points: Frequencies of public TCR beta families were cumulated, and this identified carriers of CMV plus the relevant HLA. CMV-specific TCR beta clonotypes restricted by HLA-C were the ones dominating the ex vivo response.

The trim removed 7 bases at V and 7 bases at J, leaving 11 bases unmatched. The CDR3 totals 15 residues. Worth noting for this clonotype: Its target is not known.

TCRdb passed the reads through MiXCR, listing each CDR3 protein once. The sample records approximately 730,000 distinct CDR3 sequences, about 27% being singletons. Here the sequenced sample was cultured CD8+ T cells from PBMCs, taken from culture after CMV antigen stimulation. The chain combines TRBV12-3 or TRBV12-4 with TRBJ2-3; TRBD1 agrees at 10 bases. This receptor was identified in a human donor in good health (CMV status not recorded). Some clones in this sample may be carry-over from other donors' samples. The chain's CDR3 is CASILGTGAGNTQYF. DNA of the CDR3: TGTGCCAGCATCCTCGGGACAGGGGCTGGGAATACGCAGTATTTT.